These 6 T cell receptor beta chains share one sample of origin, sequenced in a study of blood T cell repertoires in COVID-19. Repertoires were generated with immunoSEQ multiplex PCR, while TCRdb's copy carries only in-frame clones and drops some. This repertoire shows about 36,000 clones, more than 70% found once; its top ten account for about 30%. What was sequenced was peripheral blood. Source of these receptors: a man between 60 and 75 years old with acute or convalescent COVID-19.

This clone occurred a few times. The CDR3 coding sequence is TGTGCCAGCAGTGCCCAGATAGCGGGGTACACCGGGGAGCTGTTTTTT. Protein: CASSAQIAGYTGELFF. This chain uses TRBV6-1 with TRBJ2-2; 8 nucleotides align to TRBD2. Germline trimming cut 4 bases from V and 3 bases from J; bases unmatched to any gene: 7. Germline loops: CDR1 MNHNS, CDR2 SASEGT. CDR3 length equals 16 residues.

The rearrangement joins TRBV18 to TRBJ1-1; D is perhaps TRBD1 (6 bases). Germline assignment: CDR1 KGHSH and CDR2 LQKENI. V was shortened by 0 bases and J by 1 base, with 9 bases between the two germline ends. The CDR3 sequence is 15 residues long. The CDR3 sequence: CASSPPGARNTEAFF. DNA for the CDR3: TGTGCCAGCTCACCACCGGGGGCTCGGAACACTGAAGCTTTCTTT.

V gene TRBV5-1 combines with J gene TRBJ2-1, with a tentative D call TRBD2 (7 bases). CDR3 length: 15 amino acids. The germline gives CDR1 SGHRS, CDR2 YFSETQ. V shed 5 bases and J shed 14 bases, with 26 bases lying between them. CDR3 bases: TGCGCCAGCAGACCCCTTGAGGGGGAGGGAGGTTTTGAGTTCTTC. This codes for CASRPLEGEGGFEFF.

As concerns this clone: This CDR3 is also generated by other DNA sequences in the sample. The chain combines TRBV27 with TRBJ1-5; D call uncertain. Per the germline V gene, CDR1 is MNHEY and CDR2 is SMNVEV (reference sequence). CDR3 size: 12 residues. With 5 bases removed from V and 4 bases from J, the gap between germline ends came to 6 bases. The CDR3 reads CASSPPNQPQHF. CDR3 DNA sequence: TGTGCCAGCAGTCCCCCAAATCAGCCCCAGCATTTT.

The chain has TRBV2 and TRBJ2-6, with no clear D. Germline values: CDR1 SNHLY, CDR2 FYNNEI. The V gene lost 6 bases and the J gene lost 0 bases, with 6 bases spanning the gap. The CDR3 has 14 residues. CDR3 in amino acids: CASRGSSGANVLTF. The CDR3 DNA follows: TGTGCCAGCAGGGGCAGCTCTGGGGCCAACGTCCTGACTTTC. The full variable domain, in which reference TRBV2 and TRBJ2-6 provide the parts outside the CDR3, is EPEVTQTPSHQVTQMGQEVILRCVPISNHLYFYWYRQILGQKVEFLVSFYNNEISEKSEIFDDQFSVERPDGSNFTLKIRSTKLEDSAMYFCASRGSSGANVLTFGAGSRLTVL.

This rearrangement joins TRBV21-1 to TRBJ2-7; the D segment call TRBD2 is taken from the table without a DNA check. TRBV21-1 has pseudogene status. This CDR3 is built from 15 residues. The CDR3: CASSTLNFTSYEQYF. The CDR3 DNA reads as TGTGCCAGCAGCACCCTAAACTTTACTTCCTACGAGCAGTACTTC.